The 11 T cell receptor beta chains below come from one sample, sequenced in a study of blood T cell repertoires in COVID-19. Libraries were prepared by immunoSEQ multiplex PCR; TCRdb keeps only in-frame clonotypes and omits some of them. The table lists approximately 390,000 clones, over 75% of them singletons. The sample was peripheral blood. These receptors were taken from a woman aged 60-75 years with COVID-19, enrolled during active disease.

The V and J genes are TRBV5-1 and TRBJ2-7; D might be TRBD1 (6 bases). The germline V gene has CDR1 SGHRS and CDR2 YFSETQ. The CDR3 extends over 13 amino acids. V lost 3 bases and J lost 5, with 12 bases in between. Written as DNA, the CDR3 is TGCGCCAGCAGCTCCCGGGACACCGACGAGCAGTACTTC. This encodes CASSSRDTDEQYF.

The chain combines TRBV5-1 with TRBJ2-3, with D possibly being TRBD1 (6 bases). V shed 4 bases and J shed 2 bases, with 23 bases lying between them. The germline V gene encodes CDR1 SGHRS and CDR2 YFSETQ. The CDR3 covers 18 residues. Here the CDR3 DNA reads TGCGCCAGCAGCACTGGATCGACAGGTTATTATTACACAGATACGCAGTATTTT. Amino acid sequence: CASSTGSTGYYYTDTQYF.

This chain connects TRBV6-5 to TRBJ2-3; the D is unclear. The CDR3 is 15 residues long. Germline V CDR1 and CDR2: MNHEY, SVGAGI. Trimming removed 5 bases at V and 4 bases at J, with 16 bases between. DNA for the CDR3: TGTGCCAGCAGTCCCCCCATGGGTCGGGCAGATACGCAGTATTTT. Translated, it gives CASSPPMGRADTQYF.

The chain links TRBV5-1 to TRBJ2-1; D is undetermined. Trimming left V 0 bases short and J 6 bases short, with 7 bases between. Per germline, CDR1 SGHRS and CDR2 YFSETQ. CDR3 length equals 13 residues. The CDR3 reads CASSLAWSNEQFF. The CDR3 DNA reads TGCGCCAGCAGCTTGGCCTGGAGCAATGAGCAGTTCTTC. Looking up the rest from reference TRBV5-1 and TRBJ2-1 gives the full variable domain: KAGVTQTPRYLIKTRGQQVTLSCSPISGHRSVSWYQQTPGQGLQFLFEYFSETQRNKGNFPGRFSGRQFSNSRSEMNVSTLELGDSALYLCASSLAWSNEQFFGPGTRLTVL.

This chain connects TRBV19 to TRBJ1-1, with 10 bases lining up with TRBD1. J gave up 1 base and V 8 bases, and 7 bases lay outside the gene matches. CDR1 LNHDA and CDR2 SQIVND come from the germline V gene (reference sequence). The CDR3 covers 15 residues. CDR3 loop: CASLDRGLGNTEAFF. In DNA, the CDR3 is TGTGCCAGTCTTGACAGGGGGCTAGGGAACACTGAAGCTTTCTTT. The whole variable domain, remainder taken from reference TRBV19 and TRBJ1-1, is DGGITQSPKYLFRKEGQNVTLSCEQNLNHDAMYWYRQDPGQGLRLIYYSQIVNDFQKGDIAEGYSVSREKKESFPLTVTSAQKNPTAFYLCASLDRGLGNTEAFFGQGTRLTVV.

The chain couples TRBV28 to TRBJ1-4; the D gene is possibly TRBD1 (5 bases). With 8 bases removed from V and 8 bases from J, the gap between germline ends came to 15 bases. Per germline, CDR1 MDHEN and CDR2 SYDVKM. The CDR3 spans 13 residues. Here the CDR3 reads CASGGGLKEKLFF. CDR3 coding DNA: TGTGCCAGCGGGGGGGGACTAAAAGAAAAACTGTTTTTT.

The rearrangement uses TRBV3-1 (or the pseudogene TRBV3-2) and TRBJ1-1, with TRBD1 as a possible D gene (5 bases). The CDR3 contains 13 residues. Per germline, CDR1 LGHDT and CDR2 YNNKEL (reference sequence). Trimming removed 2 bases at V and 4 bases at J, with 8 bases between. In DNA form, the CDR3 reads TGTGCCAGCAGCCAATTCCAGGGCACTGAAGCTTTCTTT. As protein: CASSQFQGTEAFF.

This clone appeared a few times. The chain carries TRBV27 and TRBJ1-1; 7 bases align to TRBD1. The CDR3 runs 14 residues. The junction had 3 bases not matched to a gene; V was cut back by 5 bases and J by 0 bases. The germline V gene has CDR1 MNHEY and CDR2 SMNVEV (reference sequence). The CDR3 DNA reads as TGTGCCAGCAGTAGCACAGGGGTGAACACTGAAGCTTTCTTT. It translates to CASSSTGVNTEAFF.

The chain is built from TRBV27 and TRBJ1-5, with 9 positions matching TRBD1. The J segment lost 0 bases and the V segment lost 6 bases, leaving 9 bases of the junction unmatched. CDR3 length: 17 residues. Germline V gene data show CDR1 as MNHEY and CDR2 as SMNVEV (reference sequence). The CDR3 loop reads CASRGTGIPYSNQPQHF. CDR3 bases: TGTGCCAGCAGAGGGACAGGGATTCCTTATAGCAATCAGCCCCAGCATTTT.

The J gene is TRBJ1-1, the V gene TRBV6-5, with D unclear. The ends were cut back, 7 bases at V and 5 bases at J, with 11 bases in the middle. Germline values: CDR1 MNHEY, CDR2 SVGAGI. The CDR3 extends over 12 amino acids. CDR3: CASNRVGTEAFF. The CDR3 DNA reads TGTGCCAGCAACCGGGTCGGGACTGAAGCTTTCTTT.

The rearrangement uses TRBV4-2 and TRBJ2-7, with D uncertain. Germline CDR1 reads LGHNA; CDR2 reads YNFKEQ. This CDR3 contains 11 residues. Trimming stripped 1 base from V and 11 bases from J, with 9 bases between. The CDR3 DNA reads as TGTGCCAGCAGCCAAGGGGCTCTGAAGTACTTC. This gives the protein CASSQGALKYF.